Presented here are 5 T cell receptor beta chains from one specimen sequenced in a study of beta chain features in type 1 diabetes. Study findings and constraints: TCRB CDR3 length was moderately but significantly reduced in all four CD4+ subsets of Type 1 diabetes patients.

cDNA synthesis used the whole RNA isolate, giving expressed TCRB sequences. This table comes from immunoSEQ multiplex PCR, and its TCRdb copy is limited to in-frame clones, with some not included. The table lists roughly 150,000 clones, 7.5% to 9.5% of them singletons. For these receptors, no antigen is known. Sequencing was performed on central memory CD4+ T cells from blood. These receptors all come from a woman between 18 and 30 years old with type 1 diabetes.

This clone was observed a few times. This chain joins TRBV5-6 and TRBJ2-5; TRBD2 agrees at 9 bases. The CDR3 covers 14 residues. Germline V CDR1 and CDR2: SGHDT, YYEEEE. Trimming removed 3 bases from V and 4 bases from J; junction bases left unmatched: 4. The chain's CDR3 is CASSSVAGAETQYF. The CDR3 bases are TGTGCCAGCAGCTCTGTAGCGGGAGCAGAGACCCAGTACTTC.

This clone was seen only a few times. The V and J genes are TRBV5-1 and TRBJ2-3; 10 bases align to TRBD1. With 0 bases clipped from V and 6 bases from J, the junction kept 4 bases outside the gene matches. Germline loops: CDR1 SGHRS, CDR2 YFSETQ. CDR3 size: 15 residues. DNA of the CDR3: TGCGCCAGCAGCTTGGCGGGGACAGGGGCCGATACGCAGTATTTT. Its translation is CASSLAGTGADTQYF. Together with reference TRBV5-1 and TRBJ2-3, the CDR3 gives the full variable domain: KAGVTQTPRYLIKTRGQQVTLSCSPISGHRSVSWYQQTPGQGLQFLFEYFSETQRNKGNFPGRFSGRQFSNSRSEMNVSTLELGDSALYLCASSLAGTGADTQYFGPGTRLTVL.

V and J are TRBV5-4 and TRBJ1-1, with D perhaps matching TRBD1 (5 bases). The V end was cut by 6 bases, the J end by 5 bases, with 5 bases between. The germline V gene has CDR1 SGHNT and CDR2 YYREEE (reference sequence). The CDR3 extends over 10 amino acids. The CDR3 sequence is CASKGTEAFF. Written as DNA, the CDR3 is TGTGCCAGCAAGGGGACTGAAGCTTTCTTT.

The J gene is TRBJ2-1, the V gene TRBV19; D is possibly TRBD1 (6 bases). Germline values: CDR1 LNHDA, CDR2 SQIVND (reference sequence). Trimming removed 0 bases from V and 5 bases from J, with 11 bases in between. The CDR3 is 15 residues long. This CDR3 is CASSIESGTHNEQFF. CDR3 nucleotide sequence: TGTGCCAGTAGTATAGAGTCCGGGACACACAATGAGCAGTTCTTC. Complete variable domain (other parts from reference TRBV19 and TRBJ2-1): DGGITQSPKYLFRKEGQNVTLSCEQNLNHDAMYWYRQDPGQGLRLIYYSQIVNDFQKGDIAEGYSVSREKKESFPLTVTSAQKNPTAFYLCASSIESGTHNEQFFGPGTRLTVL.

This clone was observed a few times. V usage is TRBV29-1 and J usage is TRBJ2-1; 7 positions agree with TRBD1. V shed 7 bases, J shed 4 bases, and the junction held 4 bases outside the gene matches. Germline V CDR1 and CDR2: SQVTM, ANQGSEA. The CDR3 length is 12 residues. The CDR3 spells CSADRTYNEQFF. In DNA, the CDR3 is TGCAGCGCGGACAGGACATACAATGAGCAGTTCTTC.